What follows are 8 T cell receptor beta chains derived from one specimen sequenced in a study of T cells in Graves' hyperthyroidism and ophthalmopathy. Researchers took RNA transcripts and amplified the TCR beta CDR3 regions from them. Primed by the HTBI set, a first-round RT-PCR was run on the TCR CDR3. TCRdb re-derived calls from the multiplex PCR reads in MiXCR, one entry per CDR3 protein. This table holds approximately 720,000 distinct CDR3 sequences, 15% to 20% found once. The sample comprised blood. These receptor sequences come from a woman between 50 and 59 years old with Graves' hyperthyroidism that later progressed to Graves' ophthalmopathy.

This clonotype has at least ten counts. The CDR3 DNA is TGCGCCAGCAGCCCTGTCGGGGGCGGACAGCCCCAGCATTTT. This sequence encodes CASSPVGGGQPQHF. The chain combines TRBV5-1 with TRBJ1-5, with D perhaps matching TRBD1 (6 bases). Trimming cost V 4 bases and J 7 bases, with 15 bases left between them. Germline CDR1 is SGHRS and CDR2 is YFSETQ. This CDR3 spans 14 amino acids.

The V gene is TRBV7-8, the J gene TRBJ1-5; D is ambiguous. Trimming pared 1 base from V and 1 base from J, leaving 14 bases between. This CDR3 is 17 amino acids long. The V gene's germline CDR1 is SGHVS and CDR2 FQNEAQ. In DNA, the CDR3 is TGTGCCAGCAGCTTAGGGGATCTCGGTGGCAGCAATCAGCCCCAGCATTTT. Its protein product is CASSLGDLGGSNQPQHF.

The CDR3 sequence is CASSHLAGGQETQYF. DNA for the CDR3: TGCGCCAGCAGCCACTTAGCGGGGGGGCAAGAGACCCAGTACTTC. V and J are TRBV10-2 and TRBJ2-5, with TRBD2 identical over 11 bases. V dropped 6 bases and J dropped 2; count of bases not matched to a gene: 5. CDR1 is WSHSY, CDR2 SAAADI, per germline. This CDR3 comprises 15 residues.

This CDR3 is CASSRRTGYGSPLHF. The CDR3, as DNA: TGTGCCAGCAGCCGTCGGACAGGGTATGGTTCACCCCTCCACTTT. V gene TRBV5-6 combines with J gene TRBJ1-6, with TRBD1 matching 8 bases. The CDR3 length is 15 residues. The trim removed 4 bases at V and 9 bases at J, leaving 9 bases unmatched. Germline CDR1 and CDR2: SGHDT and YYEEEE.

This chain connects TRBV5-6 to TRBJ1-3; D perhaps matches TRBD1 (6 bases). The germline V gene encodes CDR1 SGHDT and CDR2 YYEEEE. Trimming pared 0 bases from V and 7 bases from J, leaving 17 bases between. This CDR3 region has 16 residues. The DNA of the CDR3 is TGTGCCAGCAGCTTGGGAACACCGGGGGCCGGGAACACCATATATTTT. This codes for CASSLGTPGAGNTIYF. The full variable domain, rest sourced from reference TRBV5-6 and TRBJ1-3, is DAGVTQSPTHLIKTRGQQVTLRCSPKSGHDTVSWYQQALGQGPQFIFQYYEEEERQRGNFPDRFSGHQFPNYSSELNVNALLLGDSALYLCASSLGTPGAGNTIYFGEGSWLTVV.

Note on this clonotype: Germline is not matched at one junction end, which may reflect a read error. The rearrangement links TRBV12-3 or TRBV12-4 to TRBJ1-5; the D gene is possibly TRBD1 (5 bases). This CDR3 contains 14 residues. This CDR3 is CASSLTGLNRPQHF. The CDR3 DNA reads as TGTGCCAGCAGTTTAACAGGCCTCAATCGGCCCCAGCATTTT.

This clonotype was observed a handful of times. The chain has TRBV6-1 and TRBJ2-5; 7 nucleotides line up with TRBD1. This CDR3 contains 13 residues. Trimming removed 8 bases from V and 3 bases from J; junction bases left unmatched: 6. CDR1 is MNHNS and CDR2 is SASEGT in the germline V gene. The CDR3: CASRWTGEETQYF. CDR3 sequence (DNA): TGTGCCAGCCGATGGACAGGCGAAGAGACCCAGTACTTC.

The chain recombines TRBV7-9 with TRBJ1-2; 7 positions agree with TRBD1. CDR1 is SEHNR and CDR2 is FQNEAQ in the germline V gene (reference sequence). The CDR3 runs 16 residues. V lost 0 bases to trimming and J lost 2 bases; unmatched junction nucleotides: 6. CDR3 DNA sequence: TGTGCCAGCAGCTTAGCGCCCGACAGGGTCAACTATGGCTACACCTTC. This encodes CASSLAPDRVNYGYTF.